The present entry profiles one T cell receptor (beta chain) with its context. The sample is drawn from a study of OX40 agonist ivuxolimab in advanced cancers. TCRdb's table, derived via immunoSEQ multiplex PCR, lists solely in-frame clones and lacks some. The sample has about 94,000 clones; approximately 95% are singletons. V dropped 0 bases and J dropped 0 bases, with 17 bases sitting between them. The germline V gene encodes CDR1 KGHSH and CDR2 LQKENI. The CDR3 covers 19 residues. The sample consisted of CD4+ or CD8+ T cells sorted from blood, taken in a trial of the OX40 agonist ivuxolimab. This receptor was identified in an adult with an advanced solid tumor such as melanoma, head and neck, liver or kidney cancer. V gene TRBV18 combines with J gene TRBJ2-2; D may be TRBD2 (5 bases). As DNA, the CDR3 is TGTGCCAGCTCACCACCTTACCCAGTGTACGGGGCGAACACCGGGGAGCTGTTTTTT. Translation: CASSPPYPVYGANTGELFF.